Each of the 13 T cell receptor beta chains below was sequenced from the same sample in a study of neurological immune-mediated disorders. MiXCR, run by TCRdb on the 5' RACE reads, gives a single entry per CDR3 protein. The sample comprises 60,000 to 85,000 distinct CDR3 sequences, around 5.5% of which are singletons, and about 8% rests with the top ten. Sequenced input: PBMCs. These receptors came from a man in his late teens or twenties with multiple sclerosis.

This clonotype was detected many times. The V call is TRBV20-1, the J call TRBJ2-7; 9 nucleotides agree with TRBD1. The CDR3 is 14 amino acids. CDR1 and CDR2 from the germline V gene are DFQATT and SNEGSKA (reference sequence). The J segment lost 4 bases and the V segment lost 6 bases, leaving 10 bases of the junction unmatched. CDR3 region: CSANTGGAGYEQYF. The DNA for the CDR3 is TGCAGTGCGAACACAGGGGGCGCAGGATACGAGCAGTACTTC.

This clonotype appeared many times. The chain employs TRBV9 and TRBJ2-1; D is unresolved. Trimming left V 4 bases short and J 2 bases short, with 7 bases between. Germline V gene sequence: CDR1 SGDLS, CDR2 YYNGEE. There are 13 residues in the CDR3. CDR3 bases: TGTGCCAGCAGCCCCGGCACCTACAATGAGCAGTTCTTC. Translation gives CASSPGTYNEQFF.

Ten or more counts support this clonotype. The CDR3: CASSPGAAKNIQYF. The CDR3 DNA reads as TGTGCCAGCAGCCCGGGGGCGGCAAAAAACATTCAGTACTTC. The V call is TRBV7-8, the J call TRBJ2-4; the D call may be TRBD1 or TRBD2 (6 bases each). This CDR3 has 14 residues. V gave up 5 bases and J gave up 4 bases, with 12 bases separating them. CDR1 and CDR2 from the germline V gene are SGHVS and FQNEAQ.

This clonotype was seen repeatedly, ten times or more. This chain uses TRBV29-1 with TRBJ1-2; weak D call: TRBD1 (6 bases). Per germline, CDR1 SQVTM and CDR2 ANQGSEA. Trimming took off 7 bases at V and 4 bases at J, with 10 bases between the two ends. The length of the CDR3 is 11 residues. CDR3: CSAQGIYGYTF. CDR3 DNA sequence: TGCAGCGCACAGGGAATCTATGGCTACACCTTC.

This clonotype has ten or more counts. The CDR3 here is CASSPGGEPYGYTF. DNA of the CDR3: TGTGCCAGCAGCCCCGGTGGGGAACCCTATGGCTACACCTTC. The chain is built from TRBV28 and TRBJ1-2; D ambiguous. The CDR3 loop spans 14 amino acids. The V and J ends lost 6 bases and 4 bases respectively, with 15 bases between them. The germline gives CDR1 MDHEN, CDR2 SYDVKM.

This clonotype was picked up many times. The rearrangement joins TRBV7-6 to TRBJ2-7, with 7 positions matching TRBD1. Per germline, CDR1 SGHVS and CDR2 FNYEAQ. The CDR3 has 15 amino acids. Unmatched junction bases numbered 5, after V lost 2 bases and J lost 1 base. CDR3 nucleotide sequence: TGTGCCAGCAGCTTACCCCGGGACAGATCCTACGAGCAGTACTTC. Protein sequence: CASSLPRDRSYEQYF.

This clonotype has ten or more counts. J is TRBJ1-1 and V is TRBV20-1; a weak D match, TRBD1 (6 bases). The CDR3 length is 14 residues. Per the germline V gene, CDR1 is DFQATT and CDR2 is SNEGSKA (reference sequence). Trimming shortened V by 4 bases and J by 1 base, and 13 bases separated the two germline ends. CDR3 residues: CSAKTGSGNTEAFF. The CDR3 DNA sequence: TGCAGTGCTAAAACAGGGTCAGGGAACACTGAAGCTTTCTTT.

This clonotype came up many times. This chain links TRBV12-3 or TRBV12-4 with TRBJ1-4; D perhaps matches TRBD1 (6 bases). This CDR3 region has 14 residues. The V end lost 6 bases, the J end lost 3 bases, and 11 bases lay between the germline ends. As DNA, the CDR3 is TGTGCCAGCAGCGGACAGAGGCCTAATGAAAAACTGTTTTTT. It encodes CASSGQRPNEKLFF.

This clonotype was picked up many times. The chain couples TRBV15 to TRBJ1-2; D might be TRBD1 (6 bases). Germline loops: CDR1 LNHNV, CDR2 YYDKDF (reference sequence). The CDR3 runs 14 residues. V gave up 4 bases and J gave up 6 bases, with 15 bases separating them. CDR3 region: CATSKDRQAHGYTF. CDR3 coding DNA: TGTGCCACCAGCAAAGATCGACAGGCTCATGGCTACACCTTC.

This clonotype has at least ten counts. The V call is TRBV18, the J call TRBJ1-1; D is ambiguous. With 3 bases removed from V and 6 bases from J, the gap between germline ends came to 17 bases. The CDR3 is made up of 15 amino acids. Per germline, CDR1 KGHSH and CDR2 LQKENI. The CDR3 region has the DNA TGTGCCAGCTCACCTTCGAACCCATCAACGGCTGAAGCTTTCTTT. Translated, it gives CASSPSNPSTAEAFF.

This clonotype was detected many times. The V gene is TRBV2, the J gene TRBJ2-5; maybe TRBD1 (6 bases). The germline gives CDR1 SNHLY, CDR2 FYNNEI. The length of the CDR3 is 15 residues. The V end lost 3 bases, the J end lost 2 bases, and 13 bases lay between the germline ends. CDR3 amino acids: CASSDFDRRQETQYF. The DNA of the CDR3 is TGTGCCAGCAGTGATTTCGACAGGAGACAAGAGACCCAGTACTTC.

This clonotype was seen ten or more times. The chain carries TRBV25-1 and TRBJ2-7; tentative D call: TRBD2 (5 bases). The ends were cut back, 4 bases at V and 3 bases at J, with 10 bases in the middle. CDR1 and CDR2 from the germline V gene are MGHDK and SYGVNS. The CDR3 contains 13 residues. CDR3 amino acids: CASSGAGGYEQYF. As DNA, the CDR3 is TGTGCCAGCAGTGGAGCAGGAGGCTACGAGCAGTACTTC.

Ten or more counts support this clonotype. The chain's CDR3 is CASSTGQGGTEAFF. The CDR3 region has the DNA TGTGCCAGCAGCACCGGACAGGGCGGAACTGAAGCTTTCTTT. The rearrangement joins TRBV7-3 to TRBJ1-1, with 8 bases matching TRBD1. CDR1 and CDR2 from the germline V gene are SGHTA and FQGTGA. The CDR3 is 14 amino acids. The J segment lost 5 bases and the V segment lost 5 bases, leaving 7 bases of the junction unmatched.